One and the same sample provided the 8 T cell receptor beta chains below, sequenced in a study of response to subunit inactivated influenza vaccine. TCRdb reprocessed the RT-PCR reads via MiXCR and lists one record per CDR3 protein. The profile shows around 480,000 distinct CDR3 sequences, 10% to 11% of them singletons. The sample was PBMCs from blood, taken about 40 days after vaccination. These receptors were taken from a man in his forties or fifties who received an inactivated influenza vaccine.

The J gene is TRBJ2-7, the V gene TRBV5-1; TRBD1 aligns across 9 bases. With V trimmed by 2 bases and J by 0 bases, 9 bases remained unmatched. CDR3 length: 17 amino acids. The germline gives CDR1 SGHRS, CDR2 YFSETQ. The chain's CDR3 is CASSLDAGTGSSYEQYF. As DNA, the CDR3 is TGCGCCAGCAGCTTAGATGCCGGGACAGGGAGCTCCTACGAGCAGTACTTC.

This clonotype has just a few counts. This sequence joins TRBV3-1 and TRBJ1-1; maybe TRBD1 (6 bases). This CDR3 contains 13 residues. Germline V CDR1 and CDR2: LGHDT, YNNKEL (reference sequence). V lost 8 bases to trimming and J lost 0 bases, with 10 bases between them. The CDR3 DNA is TGTGCCAGCCAACGACAGGTGAACACTGAAGCTTTCTTT. Translation gives CASQRQVNTEAFF.

This clonotype was observed a handful of times. The rearrangement uses TRBV19 and TRBJ2-2; D not certain. Per germline, CDR1 LNHDA and CDR2 SQIVND (reference sequence). V was pared by 7 bases and J by 0 bases, with 12 bases between. There are 15 residues in the CDR3. CDR3 in amino acids: CASTFGTSNTGELFF. CDR3 in DNA: TGTGCCAGTACCTTCGGTACTTCGAACACCGGGGAGCTGTTTTTT. Supplemented by reference TRBV19 and TRBJ2-2, the full variable domain reads DGGITQSPKYLFRKEGQNVTLSCEQNLNHDAMYWYRQDPGQGLRLIYYSQIVNDFQKGDIAEGYSVSREKKESFPLTVTSAQKNPTAFYLCASTFGTSNTGELFFGEGSRLTVL.

This clonotype was recorded at least ten times. The chain has TRBV11-2 and TRBJ1-1, with 8 positions matching TRBD1. The CDR3 contains 11 residues. With V trimmed by 1 base and J by 14 bases, 3 bases remained unmatched. From germline, CDR1 is SGHAT and CDR2 FQNNGV. CDR3 nucleotide sequence: TGTGCCAGCAGCTTAGGGACAGGGTCGTTCTTT. Residues: CASSLGTGSFF.

This clonotype was picked up a small number of times. V is TRBV5-5 and J is TRBJ1-4, with D uncertain. Germline lookup yields CDR1 SGHKS and CDR2 YYEKEE (reference sequence). Deletions cut 0 bases from V and 6 bases from J, with 12 bases between. The CDR3 totals 15 residues. The CDR3 coding sequence is TGTGCCAGCAGCTTGGTCGTCGGGAGGCATGAAAAACTGTTTTTT. It codes for CASSLVVGRHEKLFF.

The CDR3 region is CSVGRQGESYEQYF. The DNA of the CDR3 is TGCAGCGTCGGGAGGCAGGGGGAGAGTTACGAGCAGTACTTC. The J gene is TRBJ2-7, the V gene TRBV29-1; D could derive from TRBD1 or TRBD2 (7 bases each). Germline V gene lookup returns CDR1 SQVTM and CDR2 ANQGSEA. The length of the CDR3 is 14 residues. V lost 6 bases to trimming and J lost 4 bases, with 19 bases between them.

This clonotype was found a few times. The chain has TRBV6-5 and TRBJ1-5; unclear D gene. Trimming removed 3 bases from V and 4 bases from J, with 7 bases in between. Germline assignment: CDR1 MNHEY and CDR2 SVGAGI. This CDR3 has 13 residues. The CDR3 nucleotides are TGTGCCAGCAGTTATACTTGGAATCAGCCCCAGCATTTT. Translation: CASSYTWNQPQHF.

The chain employs TRBV5-1 and TRBJ1-1; D ambiguous. The V gene's germline CDR1 is SGHRS and CDR2 YFSETQ. V was cut by 0 bases and J by 3 bases, with 12 bases left in between. This CDR3 spans 15 amino acids. DNA of the CDR3: TGCGCCAGCAGCTTGGAACTGGCGAGGGACACTGAAGCTTTCTTT. This gives the protein CASSLELARDTEAFF.